The next 13 T cell receptor beta chains were all read from a single sample in a study of blood T cell repertoires in COVID-19. Clones were read by immunoSEQ multiplex PCR, and TCRdb kept only the in-frame ones, dropping some. Among 86,000 or so clones listed, roughly 86% were seen once. The source material was peripheral blood. The receptors shown here come from a woman of 80 years or more with acute or convalescent COVID-19.

The chain couples TRBV18 to TRBJ2-7, with a possible D match to TRBD1 (5 bases). V lost 5 bases and J 1 base, leaving 12 bases between the germline ends. CDR3 length: 14 residues. Germline loops: CDR1 KGHSH, CDR2 LQKENI. The CDR3 protein is CASSTLQVSYEQYF. The CDR3 nucleotides read TGTGCCAGCTCAACCCTACAGGTATCCTACGAGCAGTACTTC. Filled out from reference TRBV18 and TRBJ2-7, the complete variable domain reads NAGVMQNPRHLVRRRGQEARLRCSPMKGHSHVYWYRQLPEEGLKFMVYLQKENIIDESGMPKERFSAEFPKEGPSILRIQQVVRGDSAAYFCASSTLQVSYEQYFGPGTRLTVT.

The sample holds one count of this clone. V usage is TRBV7-6 and J usage is TRBJ2-3; maybe TRBD2 (10 bases). Trimming took 1 base from V and 5 from J, leaving 25 bases between them. Germline CDR1 reads SGHVS; CDR2 reads FNYEAQ. CDR3 size: 19 residues. The CDR3 bases are TGTGCCAGCAGCTTAGGGACAGGGGCCAGCGGGAGGGCGATAGATACGCAGTATTTT. Translated, it gives CASSLGTGASGRAIDTQYF.

The CDR3 region is CASSESIGNSPLHF. In DNA, the CDR3 is TGTGCCAGCAGTGAATCAATCGGTAATTCACCCCTCCACTTT. The J gene is TRBJ1-6, the V gene TRBV6-1; D uncertain. The CDR3 spans 14 residues. Trimming stripped 2 bases from V and 6 bases from J, with 8 bases between. The V gene's germline CDR1 is MNHNS and CDR2 SASEGT.

The rearrangement joins TRBV6-1 to TRBJ1-1, with D hard to call. The CDR3 sequence is 13 residues long. The germline CDR1 and CDR2 sequences are MNHNS and SASEGT. V lost 3 bases, J lost 8 bases, and 13 bases lay in between. CDR3 sequence: CASSEAGYGEAFF. The CDR3 DNA reads TGTGCCAGCAGTGAGGCGGGGTACGGAGAAGCTTTCTTT.

The chain links TRBV7-2 to TRBJ2-2, with D unclear. The V gene lost 7 bases and the J gene lost 2 bases, with 14 bases spanning the gap. The CDR3 is 15 residues long. From germline, CDR1 is SGHTA and CDR2 FQGNSA. The CDR3 region is CASTPVATNTGELFF. DNA for the CDR3: TGTGCCAGCACCCCTGTGGCCACCAACACCGGGGAGCTGTTTTTT. The whole variable domain, remainder taken from reference TRBV7-2 and TRBJ2-2, is GAGVSQSPSNKVTEKGKDVELRCDPISGHTALYWYRQSLGQGLEFLIYFQGNSAPDKSGLPSDRFSAERTGGSVSTLTIQRTQQEDSAVYLCASTPVATNTGELFFGEGSRLTVL.

The chain joins TRBV12-3 or TRBV12-4 to TRBJ2-1; 8 bases are shared with TRBD2. Trimming cost V 3 bases and J 7 bases; bases outside gene matches: 2. The CDR3 length is 13 residues. Here the CDR3 reads CASSFSGMNEQFF. CDR3 in DNA: TGTGCCAGCAGTTTTAGCGGGATGAATGAGCAGTTCTTC.

The gene calls are TRBV5-1 and TRBJ1-6; D call uncertain. This CDR3 contains 15 residues. Germline V gives CDR1 SGHRS, CDR2 YFSETQ. V was clipped by 0 bases and J by 2 bases, with 6 bases between them. CDR3 amino acids: CASSLAPTYNSPLHF. The CDR3 DNA follows: TGCGCCAGCAGCTTGGCCCCCACCTATAATTCACCCCTCCACTTT.

This clone was observed a single time. The V call is TRBV19, the J call TRBJ2-2; 12 bases are shared with TRBD1. This CDR3 is built from 17 residues. CDR1 is LNHDA, CDR2 SQIVND, per germline (reference sequence). The V segment lost 4 bases and the J segment 7 bases; nucleotides outside the gene matches: 10. The CDR3 here is CASSTTGTGGGGGELFF. The CDR3 nucleotides read TGTGCCAGTAGTACGACCGGGACAGGGGGCGGCGGCGGGGAGCTGTTTTTT.

The V and J genes are TRBV5-1 and TRBJ1-2; TRBD1 matches 7 bases. Germline CDR1 and CDR2: SGHRS and YFSETQ. The V gene end was trimmed by 0 bases and the J gene end by 4 bases; junction bases not matched to a gene: 3. This CDR3 spans 14 amino acids. The CDR3 nucleotides read TGCGCCAGCAGCTTGGCCGAGGGGGCCTATGGCTACACCTTC. This translates into CASSLAEGAYGYTF. The variable domain in full, with the rest retrieved from reference TRBV5-1 and TRBJ1-2, is KAGVTQTPRYLIKTRGQQVTLSCSPISGHRSVSWYQQTPGQGLQFLFEYFSETQRNKGNFPGRFSGRQFSNSRSEMNVSTLELGDSALYLCASSLAEGAYGYTFGSGTRLTVV.

J is TRBJ2-5 and V is TRBV6-5; 7 bases align to TRBD1. The V gene end was trimmed by 6 bases and the J gene end by 1 base; junction bases not matched to a gene: 8. The germline V gene has CDR1 MNHEY and CDR2 SVGAGI. The CDR3 has 15 amino acids. CDR3 sequence: CASSGITGVQETQYF. CDR3 in DNA: TGTGCCAGCAGCGGCATAACAGGGGTCCAAGAGACCCAGTACTTC.

This rearrangement joins TRBV23-1 to TRBJ1-1; D is undetermined. TRBV23-1 is annotated as an ORF whose role is uncertain. The V end lost 2 bases, the J end lost 1 base, and 17 bases lay between the germline ends. The CDR3 is 17 amino acids. The CDR3 region has the DNA TGCGCCAGCAGTCAACCAATCTCCGGGGTTGGGAACACTGAAGCTTTCTTT. This codes for CASSQPISGVGNTEAFF.

The DNA of the CDR3 is TGTGCCAGCAGTTACGGGACTAGCGGGATCTACGAGCAGTACTTC. Residues: CASSYGTSGIYEQYF. The chain recombines TRBV6-5 with TRBJ2-7, with 13 bases identical to TRBD2. Unmatched junction bases numbered 1, after V lost 2 bases and J lost 3 bases. Germline loops: CDR1 MNHEY, CDR2 SVGAGI. The CDR3 length is 15 residues.

This clone was counted once. The V and J genes are TRBV5-1 and TRBJ2-2; a possible D gene is TRBD1 (6 bases). Deletions cut 2 bases from V and 2 bases from J, with 13 bases between. The V gene's germline CDR1 is SGHRS and CDR2 YFSETQ. There are 16 residues in the CDR3. CDR3 residues: CASSFTGTPNTGELFF. CDR3 bases: TGCGCCAGCAGCTTTACCGGGACACCTAACACCGGGGAGCTGTTTTTT.